The 23 T cell receptor beta chains presented below share a single source sample, sequenced in a study of cytomegalovirus exposure and HLA in healthy donors. Primers included in the PCR were 60 Vbeta and 13 Jbeta primers. Assay: immunoSEQ multiplex PCR; the TCRdb copy retains only in-frame clones and omits some. In the table there are about 52,000 clones, over 70% of which are singletons. Sequencing used PBMCs. The receptors here all came from a man between 18 and 35 years old in good health and CMV-seronegative.

The rearrangement joins TRBV30 to TRBJ1-1; D remains unclear. With 5 bases removed from V and 8 bases from J, the gap between germline ends came to 12 bases. Germline V gene lookup returns CDR1 GTSNPN and CDR2 SVGIG (reference sequence). The CDR3 runs 11 residues. CDR3: CAWGESAEAFF. The DNA for the CDR3 is TGTGCCTGGGGGGAGTCGGCGGAAGCTTTCTTT.

This chain uses TRBV9 with TRBJ1-2; TRBD1 aligns across 8 bases. Germline V gene sequence: CDR1 SGDLS, CDR2 YYNGEE. Trimming took 0 bases from V and 6 from J; bases not matched to a gene: 7. This CDR3 region has 15 residues. This chain's CDR3 is CASSVEAGGADGYTF. CDR3 in DNA: TGTGCCAGCAGCGTAGAGGCAGGGGGCGCGGATGGCTACACCTTC.

This clone was counted once. The CDR3 nucleotides read TGCGCCAGCAGCTTGAGTAGTGAGCAGTTCTTC. Translation: CASSLSSEQFF. This rearrangement joins TRBV5-1 to TRBJ2-1; D gene ambiguous. Germline CDR1 reads SGHRS; CDR2 reads YFSETQ. V was cut by 1 base and J by 9 bases, with 5 bases left in between. The CDR3 has 11 amino acids.

The V gene is TRBV6-5, the J gene TRBJ2-5; 7 bases line up with TRBD2. Unmatched junction bases numbered 6, after V lost 6 bases and J lost 5 bases. Germline values: CDR1 MNHEY, CDR2 SVGAGI. The CDR3 runs 13 residues. The CDR3 nucleotides are TGTGCCAGCAGCCTCTGGGGGGGGGAGACCCAGTACTTC. Amino acid sequence: CASSLWGGETQYF.

The chain links TRBV10-2 to TRBJ2-3, with 8 bases matching TRBD2. Germline V lookup: CDR1 WSHSY, CDR2 SAAADI. This CDR3 region has 15 residues. Losses at the gene ends were 3 bases for V and 4 bases for J; bases not matched to a gene: 6. The CDR3 spells CASSDGAGVADTQYF. The CDR3 nucleotides read TGCGCCAGCAGTGATGGAGCGGGAGTAGCAGATACGCAGTATTTT.

In this sample, this clone turned up a few times. V is TRBV7-9 and J is TRBJ2-1, with 9 bases lining up with TRBD2. With 4 bases clipped from V and 3 bases from J, the junction kept 10 bases outside the gene matches. Germline V gene lookup returns CDR1 SEHNR and CDR2 FQNEAQ (reference sequence). The CDR3 length is 17 residues. The CDR3 DNA sequence: TGTGCCAGCAGCTCCGAGTGGCTAGCGGGGAACTACAATGAGCAGTTCTTC. Protein sequence: CASSSEWLAGNYNEQFF.

This rearrangement joins TRBV7-9 to TRBJ2-4, with a weak D call TRBD1 (6 bases). The CDR3 runs to 12 residues. Germline-derived CDR1 and CDR2 are SEHNR and FQNEAQ (reference sequence). V lost 5 bases, J lost 10 bases, and 12 bases lay in between. The CDR3 DNA follows: TGTGCCAGCAGCAGACAGGAATCTATTCAGTACTTC. Translated, it gives CASSRQESIQYF.

This chain connects TRBV6-4 to TRBJ2-5; 11 bases are a match to TRBD2. Germline-derived CDR1 and CDR2 are MRHNA and SNTAGT. The CDR3 is 15 residues long. V dropped 3 bases and J dropped 3; count of bases not matched to a gene: 3. The CDR3 DNA reads TGTGCCAGCAGTGAGGGGACTAGCGGAAAAGAGACCCAGTACTTC. Protein sequence: CASSEGTSGKETQYF.

CDR3: CASSPGGDTQYF. The CDR3 DNA is TGTGCCAGCAGCCCGGGGGGAGATACGCAGTATTTT. This sequence joins TRBV13 and TRBJ2-3; 7 bases are a match to TRBD2. V shed 5 bases and J 5 bases; nucleotides not matched to a gene: 1. The V gene's germline CDR1 is PRHDT and CDR2 FYEKMQ (reference sequence). CDR3 length: 12 amino acids.

This chain connects TRBV9 to TRBJ1-1; D not resolved. Germline V CDR1 and CDR2: SGDLS, YYNGEE. The CDR3 is made up of 13 amino acids. V was cut by 3 bases and J by 8 bases, with 14 bases left in between. CDR3 bases: TGTGCCAGCAGCGCCGACGTGGAGTTAGAAGCTTTCTTT. Encoded protein: CASSADVELEAFF. The full variable domain, with the rest looked up from reference TRBV9 and TRBJ1-1, is DSGVTQTPKHLITATGQRVTLRCSPRSGDLSVYWYQQSLDQGLQFLIQYYNGEERAKGNILERFSAQQFPDLHSELNLSSLELGDSALYFCASSADVELEAFFGQGTRLTVV.

The chain joins TRBV28 to TRBJ1-4; 7 nucleotides agree with TRBD1. V shed 6 bases and J 4 bases; nucleotides not matched to a gene: 5. The germline gives CDR1 MDHEN, CDR2 SYDVKM. This CDR3 has 14 amino acids. The CDR3 loop is CASRSGGNNEKLFF. DNA of the CDR3: TGTGCCAGCAGGTCAGGGGGAAATAATGAAAAACTGTTTTTT.

The chain carries TRBV30 and TRBJ1-1, with TRBD1 matching 7 bases. J gave up 6 bases and V 2 bases, and 9 bases lay outside the gene matches. The germline gives CDR1 GTSNPN, CDR2 SVGIG (reference sequence). The length of the CDR3 is 14 residues. The CDR3 region has the DNA TGTGCCTGGAGTACCGGGACAGTAAGATCTGAAGCTTTCTTT. Its translation is CAWSTGTVRSEAFF.

The chain links TRBV7-6 to TRBJ1-2; tentative D call: TRBD1 (6 bases). Between the trimmed V and J ends, which lost 5 bases and 8 bases, there was a span of 18 bases. Germline CDR1 reads SGHVS; CDR2 reads FNYEAQ. The CDR3 has 14 residues. The CDR3 is CASSAKQGGGGYTF. CDR3 in DNA: TGTGCCAGCAGCGCCAAACAGGGCGGTGGCGGCTACACCTTC.

The CDR3 protein is CSVLGRGTGMRAFF. As DNA, the CDR3 is TGCAGCGTGTTGGGAAGGGGAACAGGGATGAGGGCTTTCTTT. The gene calls are TRBV29-1 and TRBJ1-1; a possible D gene is TRBD1 (6 bases). The CDR3 loop spans 14 amino acids. Between the trimmed V and J ends, which lost 6 bases and 11 bases, there was a span of 25 bases. Germline CDR1 and CDR2: SQVTM and ANQGSEA. The whole variable domain, remainder taken from reference TRBV29-1 and TRBJ1-1, is SAVISQKPSRDICQRGTSLTIQCQVDSQVTMMFWYRQQPGQSLTLIATANQGSEATYESGFVIDKFPISRPNLTFSTLTVSNMSPEDSSIYLCSVLGRGTGMRAFFGQGTRLTVV.

The chain employs TRBV4-3 and TRBJ1-5, with 9 bases matching TRBD1. V was pared by 0 bases and J by 5 bases, with 5 bases of the junction left unmatched. The CDR3 is made up of 16 amino acids. The V gene's germline CDR1 is LGHNA and CDR2 YSLEER. In nucleotides, the CDR3 is TGCGCCAGCAGCCAAGATACAGGGGGCGTTTATCAGCCCCAGCATTTT. Amino acid sequence: CASSQDTGGVYQPQHF.

V and J are TRBV30 and TRBJ1-1, with D perhaps TRBD1 (6 bases). Trimming stripped 1 base from V and 7 bases from J, with 10 bases between. The CDR3 has 12 residues. The germline V gene has CDR1 GTSNPN and CDR2 SVGIG (reference sequence). As DNA, the CDR3 is TGTGCCTGGAGTGAGAACAGGGTTGAAGCTTTCTTT. This encodes CAWSENRVEAFF.

V is TRBV7-2 and J is TRBJ1-2; D not resolved. Germline V gene data show CDR1 as SGHTA and CDR2 as FQGNSA. V lost 1 base and J lost 4, with 10 bases in between. This CDR3 comprises 14 residues. CDR3 region: CASSLGDGIYGYTF. CDR3 nucleotides: TGTGCCAGCAGCTTAGGCGACGGGATCTATGGCTACACCTTC.

A few counts support this clone. The rearrangement links TRBV4-3 to TRBJ2-6, with 9 bases lining up with TRBD1. This CDR3 contains 16 residues. The J segment lost 2 bases and the V segment lost 3 bases, leaving 2 bases of the junction unmatched. The germline V gene has CDR1 LGHNA and CDR2 YSLEER. Here the CDR3 reads CASSQGQGPGANVLTF. CDR3 DNA sequence: TGCGCCAGCAGCCAGGGACAGGGACCTGGGGCCAACGTCCTGACTTTC.

The J gene is TRBJ2-1, the V gene TRBV5-1; 14 positions agree with TRBD2. Germline lookup yields CDR1 SGHRS and CDR2 YFSETQ. The CDR3 has 17 amino acids. V was clipped by 3 bases and J by 4 bases; unmatched bases: 6. The CDR3 DNA sequence: TGCGCCAGCAGCTCACGACTAGCGGGAGGGGGGTACAATGAGCAGTTCTTC. Encoded protein: CASSSRLAGGGYNEQFF.

The CDR3 nucleotides read TGCAGCGTTGACGCCGGGGGGAGGTATGGCTACACCTTC. This sequence encodes CSVDAGGRYGYTF. V gene TRBV29-1 combines with J gene TRBJ1-2, with D possibly matching TRBD1 (5 bases). V was clipped by 3 bases and J by 5 bases, with 13 bases between them. The CDR3 consists of 13 residues. Germline V gene data show CDR1 as SQVTM and CDR2 as ANQGSEA.

The chain couples TRBV4-2 to TRBJ1-1; possible D gene TRBD1, 6 bases. Trimming cost V 1 base and J 0 bases, with 9 bases left between them. Per germline, CDR1 LGHNA and CDR2 YNFKEQ. CDR3 size: 15 residues. CDR3 sequence (DNA): TGTGCCAGCAGCCAAGGTAACAGGGTGAACACTGAAGCTTTCTTT. It specifies CASSQGNRVNTEAFF.

As regards this clone: No conserved phenylalanine or tryptophan ends this CDR3, so it is likely a read error. V and J are TRBV29-1 and TRBJ1-4, with a possible D match to TRBD1 (5 bases). The V end was cut by 3 bases, the J end by 3 bases, with 5 bases between. Germline CDR1 SQVTM, CDR2 ANQGSEA. The CDR3 is made up of 12 amino acids. CDR3 in amino acids: CSVEGANEKLFV. The CDR3, as DNA: TGCAGCGTTGAGGGGGCTAATGAAAAACTGTTTGTT.

This clone was seen once. The rearrangement joins TRBV4-3 to TRBJ2-7, with D uncertain. V was cut by 0 bases and J by 0 bases, with 9 bases left in between. Germline loops: CDR1 LGHNA, CDR2 YSLEER. This CDR3 has 15 amino acids. The CDR3 DNA is TGCGCCAGCAGCCAAGATATTACTTACTCCTACGAGCAGTACTTC. This gives the protein CASSQDITYSYEQYF.